This TCR beta chain stems from a study of sequential checkpoint blockade in melanoma (dated by TCRdb to about 2019). Context from the whole study: In a 1:1 randomization, patients received either first-line nivolumab then ipilimumab (arm A) or ipilimumab then nivolumab (arm B). Maintenance nivolumab came after each of the two trial sequences. Results and caveats for the whole study, not just this receptor: The model for predicting response that combines TCR metrics with mutation burden needs to be validated in larger, independent patient cohorts.

Notes on this clone: Its cognate antigen has yet to be identified. No much larger clone is present one base from it, and per-base qualities are unavailable.

The treatment or condition label on this specimen signifies: randomized to nivolumab then ipilimumab (arm A) or the reverse (arm B). Prior DNA-damaging chemotherapy had not been received by any trial patient. Thawed PBMCs were sorted on a FACS Aria II flow cytometer to isolate live CD3+CD8+ cells negative for CD19 and CD56. CheckMate 064, a randomized, open-label phase II trial of sequential checkpoint blockade, was the source of the samples, all of which came from patients with melanoma. Peripheral blood mononuclear cells were collected by leukapheresis, purified using Ficoll-Paque, and frozen in human serum containing 10% DMSO. Purity of sorted blood CD3+CD8+ cells was verified at >95% immediately after sorting, followed by DNA extraction. CDR1 and CDR2, looked up from the germline V gene (reference sequence), are LNHDA and SQIVND. Ends trimmed: V by 8 bases, J by 0 bases; bases unmatched to a gene: 3. The CDR3, cysteine through phenylalanine, is 13 amino acids long. The only DNA kept is the CDR3, 39 bases in frame from the first base.

TCRbeta CDR3 regions were immunosequenced from genomic DNA with the immunoSEQ Assay. Prior to high-throughput sequencing, genomic DNA was amplified by bias-controlled multiplex PCR. The study's own analysis went as follows. To quantify the absolute abundance of each unique TCRbeta CDR3 region, the sequences were collapsed and filtered. Clonality, defined as 1 minus Pielou's evenness, was calculated using only productive rearrangements. A previously published method was used to identify clones whose frequencies were significantly greater in on-treatment samples than in baseline samples. Not all clones reach the TCRdb copy of this immuneACCESS table, which keeps in-frame sequences only. Checked studies attribute under half of the gap to unresolved V genes and leave the rest unexplained. V and J calls and clone size follow that table, whereas D and trimming were derived from the DNA. This sample is represented by tens of thousands of clones; less than 90% of them were singletons. Together, the top ten hold roughly 15% of the sample.

Sequenced material: CD8+ T cells sorted from blood (inferred from file names), taken from a patient given nivolumab and ipilimumab in sequence. The receptor was isolated from a human donor with melanoma. The chain was built from TRBV19 and TRBJ1-1, with TRBD1 matching 7 junction bases. At the DNA level, the sequence is TGTGCCAGTGAGGGACAGATGAACACTGAAGCTTTCTTT. It codes for CASEGQMNTEAFF. Reference TRBV19 and TRBJ1-1 proteins supply the regions before and after the CDR3; the full variable domain is: DGGITQSPKYLFRKEGQNVTLSCEQNLNHDAMYWYRQDPGQGLRLIYYSQIVNDFQKGDIAEGYSVSREKKESFPLTVTSAQKNPTAFYLCASEGQMNTEAFFGQGTRLTVV.